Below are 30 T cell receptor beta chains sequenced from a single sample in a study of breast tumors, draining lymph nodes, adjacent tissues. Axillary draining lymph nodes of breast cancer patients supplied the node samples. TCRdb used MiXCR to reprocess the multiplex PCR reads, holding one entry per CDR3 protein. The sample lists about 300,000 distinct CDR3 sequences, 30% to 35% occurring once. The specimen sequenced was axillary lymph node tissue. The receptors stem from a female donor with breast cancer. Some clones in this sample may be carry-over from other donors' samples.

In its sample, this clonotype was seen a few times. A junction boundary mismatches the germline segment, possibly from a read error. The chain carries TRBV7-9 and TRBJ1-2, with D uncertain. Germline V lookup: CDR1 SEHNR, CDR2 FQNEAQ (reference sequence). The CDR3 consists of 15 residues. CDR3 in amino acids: CASSLGPGSGNGYPF. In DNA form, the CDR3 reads TGTGCCAGCAGCTTAGGTCCGGGGTCGGGTAACGGCTACCCCTTC.

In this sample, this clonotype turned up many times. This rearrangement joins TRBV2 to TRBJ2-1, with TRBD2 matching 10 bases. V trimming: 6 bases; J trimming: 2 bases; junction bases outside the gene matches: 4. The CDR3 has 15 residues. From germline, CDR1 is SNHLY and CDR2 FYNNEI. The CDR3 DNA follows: TGTGCCAGCAGGCAAACTAGCGGGACCTACAATGAGCAGTTCTTC. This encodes CASRQTSGTYNEQFF.

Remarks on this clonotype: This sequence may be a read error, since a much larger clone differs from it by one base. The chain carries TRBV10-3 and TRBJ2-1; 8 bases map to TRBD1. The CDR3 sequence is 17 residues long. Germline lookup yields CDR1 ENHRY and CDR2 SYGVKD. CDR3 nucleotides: TGTGCCATCAGTGAGCTGACCGGGACAGGAATGAGGTATGAGCAGCTCTTC. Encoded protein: CAISELTGTGMRYEQLF.

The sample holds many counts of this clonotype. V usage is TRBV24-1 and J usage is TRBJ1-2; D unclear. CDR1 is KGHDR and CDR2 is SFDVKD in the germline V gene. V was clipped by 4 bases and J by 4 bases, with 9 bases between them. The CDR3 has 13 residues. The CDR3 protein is CATSEGWGYGYTF. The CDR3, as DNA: TGTGCCACCAGTGAGGGTTGGGGCTATGGCTACACCTTC.

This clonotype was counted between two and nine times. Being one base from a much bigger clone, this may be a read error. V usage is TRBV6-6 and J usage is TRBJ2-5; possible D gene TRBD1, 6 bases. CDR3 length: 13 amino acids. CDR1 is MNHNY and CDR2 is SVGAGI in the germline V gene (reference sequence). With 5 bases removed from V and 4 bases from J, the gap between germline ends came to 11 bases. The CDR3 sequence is CASSDPRGETQYF. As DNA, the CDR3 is TGTGCCAGCAGTGACCCCAGGGGAGAGACCCAGTACTTC.

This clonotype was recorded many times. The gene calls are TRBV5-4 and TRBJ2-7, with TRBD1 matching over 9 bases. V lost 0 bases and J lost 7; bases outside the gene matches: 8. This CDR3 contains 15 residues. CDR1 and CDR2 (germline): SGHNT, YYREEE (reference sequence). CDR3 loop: CASSLGQQGAREQYF. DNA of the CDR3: TGTGCCAGCAGCTTGGGTCAACAGGGGGCGCGGGAGCAGTACTTC.

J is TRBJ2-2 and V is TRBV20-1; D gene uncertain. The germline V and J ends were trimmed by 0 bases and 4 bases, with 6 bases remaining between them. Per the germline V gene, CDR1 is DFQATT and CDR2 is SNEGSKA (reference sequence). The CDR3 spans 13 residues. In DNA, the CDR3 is TGCAGTGCTAGAGATGGGCTCACCGGGGAGCTGTTTTTT. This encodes CSARDGLTGELFF.

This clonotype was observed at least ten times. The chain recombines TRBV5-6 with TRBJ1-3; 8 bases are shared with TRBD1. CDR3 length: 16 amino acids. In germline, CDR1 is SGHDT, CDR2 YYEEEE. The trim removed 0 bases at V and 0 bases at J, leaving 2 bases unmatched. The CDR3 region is CASSLGDRLSGNTIYF. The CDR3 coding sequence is TGTGCCAGCAGCTTGGGGGACAGGCTCTCTGGAAACACCATATATTTT.

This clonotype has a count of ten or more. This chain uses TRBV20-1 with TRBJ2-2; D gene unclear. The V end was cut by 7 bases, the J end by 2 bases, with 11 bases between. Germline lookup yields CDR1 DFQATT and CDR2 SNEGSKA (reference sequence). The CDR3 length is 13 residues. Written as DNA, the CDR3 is TGCAGTGTTGGCTCATTAAACACCGGGGAGCTGTTTTTT. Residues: CSVGSLNTGELFF.

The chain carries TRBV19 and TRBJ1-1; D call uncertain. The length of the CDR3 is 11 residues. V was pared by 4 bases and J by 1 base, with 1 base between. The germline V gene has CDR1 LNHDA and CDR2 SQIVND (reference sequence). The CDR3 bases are TGTGCCAGTAGTAAGAACACTGAAGCTTTCTTT. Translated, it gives CASSKNTEAFF.

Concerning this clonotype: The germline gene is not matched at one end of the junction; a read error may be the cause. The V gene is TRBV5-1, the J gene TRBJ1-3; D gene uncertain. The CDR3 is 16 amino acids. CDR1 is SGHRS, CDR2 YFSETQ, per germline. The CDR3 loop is CASSLVGQDYGYTICF. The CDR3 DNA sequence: TGCGCCAGCAGCTTGGTTGGCCAGGACTATGGCTACACCATATGTTTT.

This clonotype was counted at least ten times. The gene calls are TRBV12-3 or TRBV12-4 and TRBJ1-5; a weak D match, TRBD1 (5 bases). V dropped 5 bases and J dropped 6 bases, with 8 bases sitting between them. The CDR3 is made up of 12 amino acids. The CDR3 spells CASSRGTQPQHF. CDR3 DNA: TGTGCCAGCAGTAGGGGTACTCAGCCCCAGCATTTT.

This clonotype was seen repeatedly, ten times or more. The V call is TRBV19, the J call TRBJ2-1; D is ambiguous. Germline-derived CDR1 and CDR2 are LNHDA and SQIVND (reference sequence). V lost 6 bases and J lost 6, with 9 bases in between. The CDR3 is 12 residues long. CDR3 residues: CASSMYLNEQFF. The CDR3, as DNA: TGTGCCAGTAGCATGTACCTCAATGAGCAGTTCTTC.

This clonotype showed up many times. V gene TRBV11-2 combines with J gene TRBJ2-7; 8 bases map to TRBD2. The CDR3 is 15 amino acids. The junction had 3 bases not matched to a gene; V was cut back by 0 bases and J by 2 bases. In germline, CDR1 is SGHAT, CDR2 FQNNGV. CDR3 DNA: TGTGCCAGCAGCTTAGATTCTAGCGGGCCCTACGAGCAGTACTTC. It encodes CASSLDSSGPYEQYF.

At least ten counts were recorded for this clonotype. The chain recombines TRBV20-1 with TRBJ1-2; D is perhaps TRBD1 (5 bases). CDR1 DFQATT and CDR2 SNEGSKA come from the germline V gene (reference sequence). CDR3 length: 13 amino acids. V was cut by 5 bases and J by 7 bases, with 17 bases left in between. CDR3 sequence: CSAAIRGASGYTF. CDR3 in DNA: TGCAGTGCTGCCATCCGAGGGGCGAGTGGCTACACCTTC.

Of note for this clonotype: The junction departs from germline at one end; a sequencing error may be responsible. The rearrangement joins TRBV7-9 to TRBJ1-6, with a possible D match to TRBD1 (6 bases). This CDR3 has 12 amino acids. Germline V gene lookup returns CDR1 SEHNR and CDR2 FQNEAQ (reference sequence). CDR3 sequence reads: CASSPGASPLRF. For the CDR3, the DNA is TGTGCCAGCAGTCCAGGGGCTTCACCCCTCCGCTTT.

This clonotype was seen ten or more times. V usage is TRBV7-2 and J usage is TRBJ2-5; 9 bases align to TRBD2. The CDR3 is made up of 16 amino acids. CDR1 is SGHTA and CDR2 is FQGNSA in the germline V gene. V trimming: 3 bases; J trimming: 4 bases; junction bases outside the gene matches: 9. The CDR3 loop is CASSFSRLAEGETQYF. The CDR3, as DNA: TGTGCCAGCAGCTTTAGCCGACTAGCGGAGGGAGAGACCCAGTACTTC.

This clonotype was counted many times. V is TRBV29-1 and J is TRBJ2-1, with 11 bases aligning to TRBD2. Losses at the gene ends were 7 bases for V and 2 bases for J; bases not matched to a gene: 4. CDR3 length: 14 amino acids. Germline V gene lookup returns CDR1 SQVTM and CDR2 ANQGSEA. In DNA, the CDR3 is TGCAGCGCCGGGACTAGCGGTCCCTACAATGAGCAGTTCTTC. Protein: CSAGTSGPYNEQFF.

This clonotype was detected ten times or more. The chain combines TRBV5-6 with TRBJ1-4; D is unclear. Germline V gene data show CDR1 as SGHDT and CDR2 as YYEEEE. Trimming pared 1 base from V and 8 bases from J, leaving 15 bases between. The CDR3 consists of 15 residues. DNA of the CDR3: TGTGCCAGCAGCTTGCAGCGGGTTATGGAGGAAAAACTGTTTTTT. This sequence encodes CASSLQRVMEEKLFF.

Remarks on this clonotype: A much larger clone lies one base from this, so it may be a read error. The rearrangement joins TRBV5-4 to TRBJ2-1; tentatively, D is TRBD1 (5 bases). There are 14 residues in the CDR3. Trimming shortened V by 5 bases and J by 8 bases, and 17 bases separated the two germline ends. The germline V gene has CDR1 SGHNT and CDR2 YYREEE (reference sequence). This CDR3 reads CASRPTTAIYEQFF. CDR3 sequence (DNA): TGTGCCAGCAGACCCACGACAGCGATCTATGAGCAGTTCTTC.

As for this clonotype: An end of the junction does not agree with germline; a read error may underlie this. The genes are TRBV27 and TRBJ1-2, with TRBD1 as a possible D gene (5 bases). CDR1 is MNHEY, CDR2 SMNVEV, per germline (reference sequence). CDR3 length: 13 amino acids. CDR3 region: CTSKPGFNYGYTF. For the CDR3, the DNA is TGTACCAGCAAACCAGGGTTTAACTATGGCTACACCTTC.

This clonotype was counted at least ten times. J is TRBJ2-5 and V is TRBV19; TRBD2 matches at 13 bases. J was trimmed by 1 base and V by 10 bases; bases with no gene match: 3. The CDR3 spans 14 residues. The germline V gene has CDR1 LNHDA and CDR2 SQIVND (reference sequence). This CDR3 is CATRLAGGQETQYF. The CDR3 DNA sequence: TGTGCCACGAGACTAGCGGGAGGCCAAGAGACCCAGTACTTC.

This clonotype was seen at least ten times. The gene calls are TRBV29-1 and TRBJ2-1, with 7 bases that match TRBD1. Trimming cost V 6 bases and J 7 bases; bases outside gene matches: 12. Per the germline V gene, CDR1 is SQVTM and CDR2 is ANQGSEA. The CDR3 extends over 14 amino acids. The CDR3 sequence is CSVTRQGWTNEQFF. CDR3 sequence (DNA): TGCAGCGTGACCCGACAGGGTTGGACGAATGAGCAGTTCTTC.

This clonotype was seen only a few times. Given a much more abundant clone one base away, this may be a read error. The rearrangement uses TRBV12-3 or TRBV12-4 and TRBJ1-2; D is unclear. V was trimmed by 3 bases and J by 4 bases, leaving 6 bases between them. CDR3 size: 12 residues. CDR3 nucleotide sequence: TGTGCCAGCAGTTTCAACCCCTATGGCTACACCTTC. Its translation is CASSFNPYGYTF.

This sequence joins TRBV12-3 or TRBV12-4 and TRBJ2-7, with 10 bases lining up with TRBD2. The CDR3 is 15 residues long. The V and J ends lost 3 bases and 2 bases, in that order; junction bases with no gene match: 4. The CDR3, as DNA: TGTGCCAGCAGTTTCTCTAGCGGGAGCGCCTACGAGCAGTACTTC. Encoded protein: CASSFSSGSAYEQYF.

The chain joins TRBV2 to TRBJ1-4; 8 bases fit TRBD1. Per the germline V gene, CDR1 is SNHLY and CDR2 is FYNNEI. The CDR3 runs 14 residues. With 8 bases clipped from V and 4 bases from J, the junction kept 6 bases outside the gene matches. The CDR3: CASGWTGYNEKLFF. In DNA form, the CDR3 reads TGTGCCAGCGGATGGACAGGGTATAATGAAAAACTGTTTTTT.

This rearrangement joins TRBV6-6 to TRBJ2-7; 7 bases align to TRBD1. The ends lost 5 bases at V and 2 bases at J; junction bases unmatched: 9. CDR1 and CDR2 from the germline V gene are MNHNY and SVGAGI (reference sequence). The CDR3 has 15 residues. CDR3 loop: CASSPRQGHAYEQYF. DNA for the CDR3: TGTGCCAGCAGTCCCCGACAGGGTCATGCCTACGAGCAGTACTTC.

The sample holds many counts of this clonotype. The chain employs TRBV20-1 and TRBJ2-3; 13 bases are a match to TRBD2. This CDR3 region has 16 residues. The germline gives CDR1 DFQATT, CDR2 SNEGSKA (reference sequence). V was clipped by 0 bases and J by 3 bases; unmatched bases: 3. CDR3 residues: CSARDLTSGGTDTQYF. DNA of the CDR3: TGCAGTGCTAGAGATCTGACTAGCGGGGGGACAGATACGCAGTATTTT.

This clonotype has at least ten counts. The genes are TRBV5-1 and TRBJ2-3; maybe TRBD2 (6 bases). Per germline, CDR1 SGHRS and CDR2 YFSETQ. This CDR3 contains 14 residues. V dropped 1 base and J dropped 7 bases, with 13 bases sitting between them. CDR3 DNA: TGCGCCAGCAGCTTGTCTGGAGGGCCGAATACGCAGTATTTT. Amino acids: CASSLSGGPNTQYF.

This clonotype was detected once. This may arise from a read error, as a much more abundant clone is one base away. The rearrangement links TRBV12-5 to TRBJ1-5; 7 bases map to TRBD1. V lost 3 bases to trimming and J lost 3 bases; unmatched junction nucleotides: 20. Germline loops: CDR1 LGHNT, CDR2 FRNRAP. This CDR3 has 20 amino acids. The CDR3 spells CASGFVRGTADQTLNQPQHF. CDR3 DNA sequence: TGTGCTAGTGGTTTCGTAAGAGGGACAGCTGACCAAACGCTCAATCAGCCCCAGCATTTT. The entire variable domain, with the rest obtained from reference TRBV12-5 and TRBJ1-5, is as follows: DARVTQTPRHKVTEMGQEVTMRCQPILGHNTVFWYRQTMMQGLELLAYFRNRAPLDDSGMPKDRFSAEMPDATLATLKIQPSEPRDSAVYFCASGFVRGTADQTLNQPQHFGDGTRLSIL.